The rows below give T cell receptor beta chains drawn from one sample of a study of PD-L1 blockade in urothelial cancer. TCRdb's copy holds only in-frame clones and misses some; the assay was immunoSEQ multiplex PCR. The sample lists more than 60,000 clones, 88% occurring once. Source: PBMCs, taken around atezolizumab (anti-PD-L1) treatment. These receptors originate from a man in his 60s with urothelial cancer. CDR3s include the opening cysteine and the closing phenylalanine or tryptophan. D genes are given only for firm matches. Some rows have no size entry. The others give once, few or many, or a class for an expanded clone.

>TRBJ2-5|-|-|TRBV5-1
TGCGCCAGCAGCTCCCTCGGCCTAGCAGCCCAAGAGACCCAGTACTTC
CASSSLGLAAQETQYF
>TRBJ2-2|-|-|TRBV7-9
TGTGCCAGCAGCTTGACTTCGGTCGACACCGGGGAGCTGTTTTTT
CASSLTSVDTGELFF
>TRBJ2-4|-|-|TRBV7-2
TGTGCCAGCAGCCCTACGATCGCCAAAAACATTCAGTACTTC
CASSPTIAKNIQYF
>TRBJ2-6|TRBD2|-|TRBV27
TGTGCCAGCAGTTTTCGGGGACTAGCGGCCTCTGGGGCCAACGTCCTGACTTTC
CASSFRGLAASGANVLTF
>TRBJ2-3|-|-|TRBV29-1
TGCAGCGTTGATCAGGGAACAGATACGCAGTATTTT
CSVDQGTDTQYF
>TRBJ2-7|-|-|TRBV11-3
TGTGCCAGCAGCTTATCAGGGTACGAGCAGTACTTC
CASSLSGYEQYF
>TRBJ2-5|-|once|TRBV7-7
TGTGCTAGCAGCACGAGCACAGGGAGCTGGGAGACCCAGTACTTC
CASSTSTGSWETQYF
>TRBJ1-4|-|-|TRBV10-2
TGCGCCAGCAGTCTGACAGCAACTAATGAAAAACTGTTTTTT
CASSLTATNEKLFF
>TRBJ2-7|TRBD2|-|TRBV27
TGTGCCAGCACGACTAGCGGCCCCCTTTACGAGCAGTACTTC
CASTTSGPLYEQYF
>TRBJ2-3|-|-|TRBV28
TGTGCCAGCATTGGCGGTACTAGCACAGATACGCAGTATTTT
CASIGGTSTDTQYF
>TRBJ2-7|TRBD1|-|TRBV7-6
TGTGCCAGCAGCCTAGAATCAGCGTTGGGGACAGGTCGGCTATACGAGCAGTACTTC
CASSLESALGTGRLYEQYF
>TRBJ2-3|TRBD2|-|TRBV28
TGTGCCAGCAGTTATAGCGGGAGGGCCACAGATACGCAGTATTTT
CASSYSGRATDTQYF
>TRBJ2-2|TRBD1|few|TRBV19
TGTGCCAGTACCCTGGGTTCCACAGGGGACCTCGCGAACACCGGGGAGCTGTTTTTT
CASTLGSTGDLANTGELFF
>TRBJ1-4|TRBD1|-|TRBV6-5
TGTGCCAGCAGTTCGGCGGGGACAGATAATGAAAAACTGTTTTTT
CASSSAGTDNEKLFF
>TRBJ2-2|TRBD1|-|TRBV7-8
TGTGCCAGCAGCGACCCGGGACAGGGTATACTCGGGGAGCTGTTTTTT
CASSDPGQGILGELFF
>TRBJ2-5|-|-|TRBV11-3
TGTGCCAGCAGCCCACCTCCGGGGCAAGAGACCCAGTACTTC
CASSPPPGQETQYF
>TRBJ2-4|TRBD1|-|TRBV6-6
TGTGCCAGCAGTAACGACAGGGGTGACATTCAGTACTTC
CASSNDRGDIQYF
>TRBJ1-2|-|-|TRBV9
TGTGCCAGCAGCGTAGGAGACAGCTATGGCTACACCTTC
CASSVGDSYGYTF
>TRBJ2-2|TRBD2|-|TRBV7-9
TGTGCCAGCAGCCCGGGACTAGCGGGAAACACCGGGGAGCTGTTTTTT
CASSPGLAGNTGELFF
>TRBJ2-7|TRBD1|once|TRBV9
TGTGCCAGCAGCGTTCGGGACAGGGCTTTCGACGAGCAGTACTTC
CASSVRDRAFDEQYF
>TRBJ2-7|TRBD2|-|TRBV6-5
TGTGCCAGCAGTTACTCGGGGGGGGGACAGTACTTC
CASSYSGGGQYF
>TRBJ2-1|TRBD1|-|TRBV7-9
TGTGCCAGCAGCTTCCCGGGACAGTTTAACAATGAGCAGTTCTTC
CASSFPGQFNNEQFF
>TRBJ2-1|TRBD1|-|TRBV5-1
TGCGCCAGCAGCTGGGGAGACAGGGTCTCCTACAATGAGCAGTTCTTC
CASSWGDRVSYNEQFF
>TRBJ2-7|TRBD2|-|TRBV9
TGTGCCAGCAGCCCAAGGGGTAGCGGGGTATCCTACGAGCAGTACTTC
CASSPRGSGVSYEQYF
>TRBJ1-4|-|-|TRBV5-1
TGCGCCAGCAGCTTGGGCGGGACAACTAATGAAAAACTGTTTTTT
CASSLGGTTNEKLFF
>TRBJ1-6|-|-|TRBV12-5
TGTGCTAGTCATCCAGGGTCCGCTTCACCCCTCCACTTT
CASHPGSASPLHF
>TRBJ2-2|TRBD1|-|TRBV7-3
TGTGCCAGCAGCCACGGACAGGGCCCCGGGGAGCTGTTTTTT
CASSHGQGPGELFF
>TRBJ2-1|TRBD2|-|TRBV29-1
TGCAGCGTTGCCACCGGGACTAGTCGTGATGAGCAGTTCTTC
CSVATGTSRDEQFF
>TRBJ1-4|TRBD1|once|TRBV6-5
TGTGCCAGCACTCAACGGGACAGGGGCGGAAAACTGTTTTTT
CASTQRDRGGKLFF
>TRBJ2-2|-|-|TRBV19
TGTGCCAGTAGTATCAGGGGAAGGACCGCCGACACCGGGGAGCTGTTTTTT
CASSIRGRTADTGELFF
>TRBJ1-2|-|-|TRBV5-1
TGCGCCAGCAGCTCCATCCCGGACAGCTATGGCTACACCTTC
CASSSIPDSYGYTF
>TRBJ2-6|-|-|TRBV6-4
TGTGCCAGCAGCAACACCCCTGGGGCCAACGTCCTGACTTTC
CASSNTPGANVLTF
>TRBJ2-7|-|once|TRBV6-1
TGTGCCAGCAGTAAACCGGGACAAGCATCCTACGAGCAGTACTTC
CASSKPGQASYEQYF
>TRBJ2-5|-|few|TRBV2
TGTGCCAGCGGAGAAGAGACCCAGTACTTC
CASGEETQYF
>TRBJ2-3|-|once|TRBV29-1
TGCAGCGGTTCGGAGGCACCAACTAGCACAGATACGCAGTATTTT
CSGSEAPTSTDTQYF
>TRBJ2-7|-|-|TRBV11-2
TGTGCCAGCAGCCCCGGGACTTTTTCCTCCTACGAGCAGTACTTC
CASSPGTFSSYEQYF
>TRBJ2-7|-|-|TRBV7-2
TGTGCCAGCAGCCTCGGACTACCCTCCTACGAGCAGTACTTC
CASSLGLPSYEQYF
>TRBJ2-5|-|-|TRBV5-1
TGCGCCAGCAGCGGACGAGTGGGGGGTGGCCAAGAGACCCAGTACTTC
CASSGRVGGGQETQYF
>TRBJ1-1|TRBD1|-|TRBV4-1
TGCGCCAGCAGTAACAGGGGTCTGGTCACTGAAGCTTTCTTT
CASSNRGLVTEAFF
>TRBJ2-1|TRBD2|-|TRBV7-6
TGTGCCAGCAGCTTAGCTAGAGTAGCGGGCCGTGTCGATGAGCAGTTCTTC
CASSLARVAGRVDEQFF
>TRBJ2-7|-|-|TRBV6-5
TGTGCCAGCAGTTACAGGGGGTCCCGGCTCGGCGAGCAGTACTTC
CASSYRGSRLGEQYF
>TRBJ1-1|-|-|TRBV5-1
TGCGCCAGCAGCCGAAGATCCCAGGGGAACACTGAAGCTTTCTTT
CASSRRSQGNTEAFF
>TRBJ1-4|TRBD1|once|TRBV7-3
TGTGCCAGCAGCCGGACAGGGACGGGAGAAAAACTGTTTTTT
CASSRTGTGEKLFF
>TRBJ1-2|TRBD1|-|TRBV14
TGTGCCAGCAGCTCTCAAGAGGGGGACAGGGGAAACTATGGCTACACCTTC
CASSSQEGDRGNYGYTF
>TRBJ1-2|-|-|TRBV6-1
TGTGCCAGCAGTGAATCCGCAGGCCTTGGCTACACCTTC
CASSESAGLGYTF
>TRBJ2-1|TRBD1|-|TRBV5-1
TGCGCCAGCAGCTTGAAGGGGGCTCGGGAGCAGTTCTTC
CASSLKGAREQFF
>TRBJ2-3|-|-|TRBV28
TGTGCCAGCACCTCGTTGGCCCCGGGGGTGAGCACAGATACGCAGTATTTT
CASTSLAPGVSTDTQYF
>TRBJ2-7|TRBD2|-|TRBV27
TGTGCCAGCAGTCCCTGGACTAGCGGCTACGAGCAGTACTTC
CASSPWTSGYEQYF
>TRBJ1-1|TRBD1|-|TRBV10-3
TGTGCCATCAGGAGGACAGGGCTTGACACTGAAGCTTTCTTT
CAIRRTGLDTEAFF
>TRBJ1-1|TRBD1|-|TRBV30
TGTGCCTGGAGCCCAAACAGGGGGATGAACACTGAAGCTTTCTTT
CAWSPNRGMNTEAFF
>TRBJ2-3|-|-|TRBV7-6
TGTGCCAGCAGCACAAGTCCGGGAGCGACGACAGATACGCAGTATTTT
CASSTSPGATTDTQYF
>TRBJ2-3|TRBD2|-|TRBV7-2
TGTGCCAGCAGCTTCAGCGGGGGCCCGGAGTCTCCGCAGTATTTT
CASSFSGGPESPQYF
>TRBJ1-2|TRBD1|-|TRBV6-5
TGTGCCAGCAGTGTGACAGGGTTCTTCGGCTACACCTTC
CASSVTGFFGYTF
>TRBJ2-1|-|-|TRBV7-3
TGTGCCAGCAGCTCCGCAGGGTTGGGCAATGAGCAGTTCTTC
CASSSAGLGNEQFF